This T cell receptor beta chain was observed in a study of shared clonotypes between healthy human individuals. V was cut by 6 bases and J by 6 bases, with 18 bases left in between. This CDR3 has 14 amino acids. The V gene's germline CDR1 is MNHEY and CDR2 SVGAGI. Profiling relied on immunoSEQ multiplex PCR, and the TCRdb table lists in-frame clones only, not all of them. The sample yields under 1,900,000 clones, approximately 98.5% seen once. The clonotype was recovered from a young man in good health. Sequencing used naive CD4+ T cells sorted from blood. The subset: CD45RA+ positively selected. This sequence joins TRBV6-5 and TRBJ2-7; unclear D gene. CDR3 nucleotides: TGTGCCAGCAGCCGTAAAAGAGACGGGCCCGAGCAGTACTTC. This sequence encodes CASSRKRDGPEQYF.